The sequence of this T cell receptor beta chain was determined in a study of identical twins. The study's findings and limits: Among beta out-of-frame sequences, excess sharing between twins appeared weaker. Out-of-frame alpha sequences common to twins exhibited a surplus of low generation probability.

This CDR3 comprises 14 residues. Germline V lookup: CDR1 LNHNV, CDR2 YYDKDF (reference sequence). The V and J ends lost 5 bases and 11 bases respectively, with 21 bases between them. A remark on this clonotype: Its antigen is not identified.

TCRdb itself ran the 5' RACE reads through MiXCR, one entry per CDR3 protein. This sample has 1,800,000 or so distinct CDR3 sequences, with around a third found just once. Sequenced input: cord blood. The sequence derives from a newborn girl in good health. The chain has TRBV15 and TRBJ2-5; D perhaps matches TRBD2 (6 bases). CDR3 residues: CATSVAVTYNEQYF. CDR3 nucleotide sequence: TGTGCCACCAGCGTAGCGGTCACCTACAATGAGCAGTACTTC.